What follows describes a single TCR beta chain. The target antigen is unknown. This sample is part of a study of OX40 agonist ivuxolimab in advanced cancers. Study information: One hepatocellular carcinoma and two cutaneous melanoma patients partially responded. Overall study findings and caveats: Normalized T-cell clonal expansion was also low in some nonresponders. Antigens targeted by the expanded peripheral T cells were not determined.

CDR1 and CDR2 from the germline V gene are SGHRS and YFSETQ. The CDR3 is 14 amino acids. V dropped 0 bases and J dropped 4 bases, with 10 bases sitting between them. Researchers took blood at baseline, on cycle 4 day 1, and on cycle 7 day 1. Assay: immunoSEQ multiplex PCR; the TCRdb copy retains only in-frame clones and omits some. The profile shows 8,000 or so clones, about 90% of them singletons. Here the sequenced sample was CD4+ or CD8+ T cells sorted from blood, taken in a trial of the OX40 agonist ivuxolimab. This sequence originates from an adult with an advanced solid tumor such as melanoma, head and neck, liver or kidney cancer. The chain links TRBV5-1 to TRBJ1-1; D perhaps matches TRBD1 (5 bases). CDR3 sequence (DNA): TGCGCCAGCAGCTTGGCCAGGGCGGGCACTGAAGCTTTCTTT. It yields the protein CASSLARAGTEAFF.